The T cell receptor beta chain under discussion was sequenced for a study of T cell responses to AZD1222 COVID-19 vaccine (TCRdb year 2021). About the study as a whole: AZD1222 recipients with second doses at about 4 weeks or about 12 weeks were pooled, because spike-specific TCR depth and breadth did not differ between schedules. A total of 230 to 250 trial participants underwent TCR sequencing, of whom about 200 had received two doses of AZD1222 and roughly 26 had received two doses of the MenACWY control vaccine. Trial participants were enrolled by age into subgroups of 18-55, 56-69 and 70-plus years, and about 150, 27 and 61 TCR-sequenced participants, respectively, were included in these subgroups. General findings and caveats noted by the study authors: Most participants were white British and females outnumbered males, and the authors suggested that clonal diversity may have been underestimated. The vaccine-associated CD4 TCRs covered the entire spike protein, and the dominant responses fell in regions 160-218 and 743-854. In the small 56-69-year group, the increase in depth fell short of significance, most likely because of low power. After two AZD1222 doses, spike-specific TCR breadth and depth were significantly higher than at day 0 and than in MenACWY recipients. Only six AZD1222 recipients were SARS-CoV-2 seropositive at baseline, limiting conclusions about previously exposed vaccinees. Because no day 14 peak-response samples were available, the repertoires could be characterized only after the peak T cell response. Reportedly, close to half of the unique spike-specific TCRs recognized epitopes lying outside the regions that are mutated in the B.1.351 and B.1.1.7 variants.

Via the germline V gene (reference sequence), CDR1 is MNHEY and CDR2 SMNVEV. The V end gives up 2 bases and the J end 4 bases, leaving 3 bases in the junction not matched to a gene. The CDR3, cysteine through phenylalanine, is 15 amino acids long. Kept here is only the CDR3 DNA, which spans 45 bases and is read in frame from base 1. The CDR3 regions of human TCRbeta chains were analyzed by immunosequencing. On the study's bioinformatics: TCRs in the repertoires were matched against a reference library of SARS-CoV-2-specific TCRs that had been generated with the MIRA antigen-specificity platform. Breadth was defined as the fraction of unique TCRs that were SARS-CoV-2-associated. Depth was defined as the fraction of total T cells that were SARS-CoV-2-associated. Using the MIRA data, every spike-specific TCR was mapped to the spike region that the TCR reacted to and assigned to either a CD4 or a CD8 class. Log10-transformed breadth and depth values were compared by one-way ANOVA with Sidak's multiple comparisons tests. Not all clones reach the TCRdb copy of this immuneACCESS table, which keeps in-frame sequences only. Checked studies attribute under half of the gap to unresolved V genes and leave the rest unexplained. V and J calls and clone size are those listed in that table; D and trimming were worked out from the DNA. Across this sample there are approximately 160,000 clones, with 75% to 90% seen only once. The ten largest clones add up to less than 3% of the sample.

Remarks on this clone: Its target antigen remains unknown. No base qualities exist here, and no much larger clone lies one base off it.

Per the publication, the time point label means: baseline before first vaccination. Vaccinee samples were obtained from the UK trials COV001 and COV002, which included a single-blind randomized controlled phase 2/3 trial of AZD1222 (ChAdOx1 nCoV-19) in healthy adults. Trial participant PBMC samples were collected at day 0 and day 28 after the second dose for TCRbeta chain sequencing. The receptor was derived from an adult in good health. The material was peripheral blood, obtained on day 0 of AZD1222 vaccination. This sequence uses TRBV27 and TRBJ2-1, with 9 junctional bases fitting TRBD2. At the DNA level, the sequence is TGTGCCAGCAGTTTAACTAGCGGGTCATACAATGAGCAGTTCTTC. Translated, this gives CASSLTSGSYNEQFF.